This T cell receptor beta chain was recovered during a study of blood T cell repertoires in COVID-19. The ends lost 2 bases at V and 2 bases at J; junction bases unmatched: 2. Germline CDR1 is LGHDT and CDR2 is YNNKEL (reference sequence). The CDR3 totals 16 residues. Assay used: immunoSEQ multiplex PCR; TCRdb lists only in-frame clones, some missing. This sample has over 130,000 clones, with over 75% found just once. The receptor was isolated from a man aged 60 to 69 with active or convalescent COVID-19. Input material: peripheral blood. V gene TRBV3-1 (or the pseudogene TRBV3-2) combines with J gene TRBJ2-1, with 11 bases fitting TRBD2. The CDR3, as DNA: TGTGCCAGCAGCCAATCACTAGCGGGAGCCTACAATGAGCAGTTCTTC. Translated: CASSQSLAGAYNEQFF.